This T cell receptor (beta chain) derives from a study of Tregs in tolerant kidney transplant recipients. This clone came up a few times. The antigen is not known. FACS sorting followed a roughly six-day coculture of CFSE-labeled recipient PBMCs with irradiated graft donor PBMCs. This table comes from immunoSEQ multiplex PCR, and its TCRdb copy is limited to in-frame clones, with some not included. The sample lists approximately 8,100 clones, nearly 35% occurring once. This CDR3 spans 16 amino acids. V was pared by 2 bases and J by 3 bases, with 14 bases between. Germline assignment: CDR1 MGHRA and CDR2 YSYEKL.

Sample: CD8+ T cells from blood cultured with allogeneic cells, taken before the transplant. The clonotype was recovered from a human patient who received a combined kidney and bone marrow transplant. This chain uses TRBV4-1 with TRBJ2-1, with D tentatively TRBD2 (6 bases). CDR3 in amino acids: CASSQSSGRHYNEQFF. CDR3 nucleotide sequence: TGCGCCAGCAGCCAATCCAGCGGGCGCCACTACAATGAGCAGTTCTTC.